This T cell receptor beta chain was sequenced for a study of T cells in Graves' hyperthyroidism and ophthalmopathy. Amplification of TCR beta CDR3 regions was performed using RNA transcripts as template. With the HTBI primer set, the TCR CDR3 went through a first round of RT-PCR. TCRdb called the multiplex PCR reads again in MiXCR, with one record for every CDR3 protein. The data hold around 390,000 distinct CDR3 sequences, with more than 12% observed a single time. This clonotype was seen repeatedly, ten times or more. Germline assignment: CDR1 SGHAT and CDR2 FQNNGV. V was clipped by 5 bases and J by 3 bases; unmatched bases: 14. The CDR3 loop spans 17 amino acids.

The source is a young woman with Graves' ophthalmopathy. The chain has TRBV11-2 and TRBJ2-5, with 8 bases aligning to TRBD2. The sequencing sample was made of blood. The CDR3: CASSPIWRRGAKETQYF. The CDR3 DNA sequence: TGTGCCAGCAGCCCCATCTGGCGGCGGGGGGCCAAAGAGACCCAGTACTTC.